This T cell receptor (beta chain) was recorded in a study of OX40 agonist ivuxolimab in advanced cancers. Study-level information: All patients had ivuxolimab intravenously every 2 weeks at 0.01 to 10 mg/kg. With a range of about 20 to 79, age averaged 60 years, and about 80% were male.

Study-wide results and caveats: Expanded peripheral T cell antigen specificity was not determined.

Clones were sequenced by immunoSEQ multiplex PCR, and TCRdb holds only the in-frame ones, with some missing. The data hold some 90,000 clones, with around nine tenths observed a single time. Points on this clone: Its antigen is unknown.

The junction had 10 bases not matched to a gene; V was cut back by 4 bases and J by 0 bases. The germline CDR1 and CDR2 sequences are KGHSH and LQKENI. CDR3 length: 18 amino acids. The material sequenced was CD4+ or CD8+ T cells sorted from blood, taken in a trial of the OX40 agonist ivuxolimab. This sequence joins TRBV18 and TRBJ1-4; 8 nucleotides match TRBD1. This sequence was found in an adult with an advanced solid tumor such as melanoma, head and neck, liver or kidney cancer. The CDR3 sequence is CASSLRGQDPATNEKLFF. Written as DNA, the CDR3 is TGTGCCAGCTCACTCAGGGGACAGGACCCAGCAACTAATGAAAAACTGTTTTTT.